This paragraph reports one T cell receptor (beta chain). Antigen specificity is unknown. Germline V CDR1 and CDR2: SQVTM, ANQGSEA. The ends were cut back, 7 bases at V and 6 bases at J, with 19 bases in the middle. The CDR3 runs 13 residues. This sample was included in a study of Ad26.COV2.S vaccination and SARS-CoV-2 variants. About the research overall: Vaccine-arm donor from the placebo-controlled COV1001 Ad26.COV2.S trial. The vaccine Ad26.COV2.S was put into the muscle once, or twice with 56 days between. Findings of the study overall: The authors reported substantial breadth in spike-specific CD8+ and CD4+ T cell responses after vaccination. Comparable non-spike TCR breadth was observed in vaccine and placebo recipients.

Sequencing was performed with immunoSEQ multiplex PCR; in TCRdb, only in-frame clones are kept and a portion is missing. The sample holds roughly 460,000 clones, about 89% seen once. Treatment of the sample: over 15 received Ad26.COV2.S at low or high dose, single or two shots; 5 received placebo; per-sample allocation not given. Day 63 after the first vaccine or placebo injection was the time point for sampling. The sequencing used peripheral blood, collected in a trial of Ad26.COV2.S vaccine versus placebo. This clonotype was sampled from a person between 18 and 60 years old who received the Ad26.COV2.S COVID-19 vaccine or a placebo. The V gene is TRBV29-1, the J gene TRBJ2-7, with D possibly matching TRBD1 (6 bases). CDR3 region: CSASKRDKPEQYF. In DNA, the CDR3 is TGCAGCGCGTCCAAAAGGGACAAACCCGAGCAGTACTTC.